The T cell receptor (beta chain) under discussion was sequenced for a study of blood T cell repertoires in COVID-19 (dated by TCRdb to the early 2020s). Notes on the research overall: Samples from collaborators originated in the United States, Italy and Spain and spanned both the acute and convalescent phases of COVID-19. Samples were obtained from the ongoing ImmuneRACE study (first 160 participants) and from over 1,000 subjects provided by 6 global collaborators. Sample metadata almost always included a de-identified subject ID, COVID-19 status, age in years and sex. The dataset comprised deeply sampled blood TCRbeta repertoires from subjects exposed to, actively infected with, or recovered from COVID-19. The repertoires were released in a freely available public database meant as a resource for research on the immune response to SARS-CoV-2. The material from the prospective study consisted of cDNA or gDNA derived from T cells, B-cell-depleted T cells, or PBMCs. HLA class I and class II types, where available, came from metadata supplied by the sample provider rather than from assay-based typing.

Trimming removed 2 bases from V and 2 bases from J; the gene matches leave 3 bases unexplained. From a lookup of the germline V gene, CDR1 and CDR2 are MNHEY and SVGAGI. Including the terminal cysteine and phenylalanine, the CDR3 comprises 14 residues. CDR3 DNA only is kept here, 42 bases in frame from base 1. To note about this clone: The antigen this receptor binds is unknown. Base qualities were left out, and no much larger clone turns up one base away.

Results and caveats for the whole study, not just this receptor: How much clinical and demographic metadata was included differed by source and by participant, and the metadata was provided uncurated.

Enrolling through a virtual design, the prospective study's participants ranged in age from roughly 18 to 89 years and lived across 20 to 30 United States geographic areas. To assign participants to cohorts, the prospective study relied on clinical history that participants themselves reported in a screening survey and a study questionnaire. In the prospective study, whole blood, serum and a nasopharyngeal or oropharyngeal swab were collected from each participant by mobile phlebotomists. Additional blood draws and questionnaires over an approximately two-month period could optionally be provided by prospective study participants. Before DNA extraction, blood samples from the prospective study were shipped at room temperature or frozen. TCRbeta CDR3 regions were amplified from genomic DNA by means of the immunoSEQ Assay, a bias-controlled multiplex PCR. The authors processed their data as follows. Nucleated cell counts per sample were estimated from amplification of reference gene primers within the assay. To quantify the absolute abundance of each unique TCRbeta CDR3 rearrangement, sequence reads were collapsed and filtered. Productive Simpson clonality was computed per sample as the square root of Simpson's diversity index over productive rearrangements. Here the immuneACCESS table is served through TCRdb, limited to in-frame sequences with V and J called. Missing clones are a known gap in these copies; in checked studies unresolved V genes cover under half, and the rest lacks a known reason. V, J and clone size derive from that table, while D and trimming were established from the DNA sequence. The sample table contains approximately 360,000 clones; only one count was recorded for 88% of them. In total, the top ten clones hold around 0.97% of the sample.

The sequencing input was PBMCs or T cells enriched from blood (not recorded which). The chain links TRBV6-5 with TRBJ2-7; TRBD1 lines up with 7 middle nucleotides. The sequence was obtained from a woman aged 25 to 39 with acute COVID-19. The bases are TGTGCCAGCAGTTACGGGGACAGCACCTACGAGCAGTACTTC. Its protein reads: CASSYGDSTYEQYF.